A single T cell receptor beta chain is shown here with its context. This clonotype was detected only once. This clone's antigen is unknown. At one end, the junction sequence differs from germline, possibly due to a read error. This entry is derived from a study of tumor-infiltrating lymphocytes in primary liver carcinoma (dated by TCRdb to about 2017). For the wider study: Between late 2015 and March 2016, a handful of patients in China with histopathologically diagnosed primary liver carcinoma had surgical resection. The five patients, three men and two women aged 30 to 69 years, had hepatocellular carcinoma (four) or combined HCC and intrahepatic cholangiocarcinoma (one). The tumors of the five patients were staged as T1-T3 N0M0, with maximum diameters ranging from roughly 4 to 11 cm. Each sample produced about 3.5 to 7.13 million productive TCRbeta reads, and read depth showed no significant difference between tissue types. The study combined TCRbeta repertoire sequencing, expression microarrays and whole-exome sequencing across five regions of each liver tumor, with adjacent normal tissue and blood. A total of 35 or so specimens from 5 patients, comprising some 25 tumor regions, 5 adjacent noncancerous liver tissues and 5 peripheral blood samples, were covered by TCRbeta repertoire sequencing. High reproducibility was observed for the technical replicate repertoires, with mean shared-clone rates near 0.89 and correlation coefficients above 0.95. Overall study results and their limits: Since the samples were bulk and unsorted, there was no way to compare CD4+ and CD8+ T cell repertoires. Repertoire overlap was found to be higher between tumor regions (mean about 36%) than between tumor-adjacent (about 17%) or tumor-blood (14%) pairs, consistent with antigen-driven expansion. Only a few patients were included in the study, and the authors note that the findings should be validated in a larger study. Because only the TCR beta chain was sequenced and unpaired alpha chains were not captured, true repertoire diversity is likely underestimated. A significantly larger repertoire fraction was made up by the top 250 clones in tumors than in blood (p = 0.039).

Using a constant-region primer and ProtoScript II reverse transcriptase, TCRbeta-specific cDNA was reverse-transcribed from about 460 ng total RNA. The TCRbeta libraries were prepared through three rounds of nested multiplex PCR following a slightly modified ARM-PCR procedure. The first two PCR rounds used multiplex TRBV1-TRBV30 forward primers with a Cbeta reverse primer, each for 10 to 11 cycles. Sample barcodes and Illumina adapters were added in a final 25-cycle PCR with Deep VentR polymerase. Amplicons of 200-500 bp were gel-purified with a QIAquick gel extraction kit before sequencing. The TCRbeta amplicons were sequenced with 250-bp paired-end reads on an Illumina HiSeq 2500. The study's processing was this. Quality trimming of reads was performed with Trimmomatic v0.33, and paired reads were merged with FLASH v1.2.11 so that full CDR3 sequences could be recovered. MiGEC v1.2.1b assigned V, D and J germline segments to the rearranged TCRbeta sequences. Clonotype statistics and Shannon-Wiener diversity indices were computed with VDJtools v1.0.0. Except for diversity analysis, only the 250 most abundant clonotypes of each sample were used in subsequent analyses to reduce sampling bias. Through fastp at Q25 and MiXCR, TCRdb rebuilt clones from the public reads, retaining in-frame beta chains. Identical CDR3 protein sequences are pooled into one entry, listed with their most common genes and DNA. Here the V and J calls rest on TCRdb's processing, not on the authors' analysis. This sample comprises approximately 300,000 distinct CDR3 sequences, approximately 60% of them detected only once. Roughly 10% of the sample goes to the ten largest clones.

Blood RNA was extracted from unsorted whole blood with TRIzol reagent; germline DNA came from the DNeasy Blood & Tissue kit. Chronic HBV infection was present in the patients, and the patients were treatment-naive at sampling. Before surgery, about 4 milliliters of peripheral blood were collected into K2EDTA tubes. The CDR3 contains 11 residues, cysteine and phenylalanine counted. The CDR3 DNA has 33 bases and is translated from base 1. Sequences SGHAT (CDR1) and FQNNGV (CDR2) are obtained from the germline V gene. The V gene is TRBV11-2 and the J gene is TRBJ2-7; the D gene is not confidently resolved. Material for sequencing was peripheral blood. The sequence came from a middle-aged man with primary liver carcinoma and hepatitis B virus infection. The DNA sequence reads TGTTCCAACAGCCCCGCCGACGAGCAATACTTC. Translated, it reads CSNSPADEQYF. Full variable domain (CDR3 extended with the reference TRBV11-2 and TRBJ2-7 proteins): EAGVAQSPRYKIIEKRQSVAFWCNPISGHATLYWYQQILGQGPKLLIQFQNNGVVDDSQLPKDRFSAERLKGVDSTLKIQPAKLEDSAVYLCSNSPADEQYFGPGTRLTVT.